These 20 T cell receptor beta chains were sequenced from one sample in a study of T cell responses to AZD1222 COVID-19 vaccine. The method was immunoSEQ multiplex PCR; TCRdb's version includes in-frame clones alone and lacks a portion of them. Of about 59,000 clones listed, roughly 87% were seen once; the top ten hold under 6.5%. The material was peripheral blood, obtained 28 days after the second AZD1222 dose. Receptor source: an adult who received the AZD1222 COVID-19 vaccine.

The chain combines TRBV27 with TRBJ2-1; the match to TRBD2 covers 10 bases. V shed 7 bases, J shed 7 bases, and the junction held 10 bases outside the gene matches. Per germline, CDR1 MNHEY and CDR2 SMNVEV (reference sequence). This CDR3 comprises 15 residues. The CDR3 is CASTGAGGTGNEQFF. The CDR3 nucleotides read TGTGCCAGCACTGGAGCGGGAGGGACGGGAAATGAGCAGTTCTTC.

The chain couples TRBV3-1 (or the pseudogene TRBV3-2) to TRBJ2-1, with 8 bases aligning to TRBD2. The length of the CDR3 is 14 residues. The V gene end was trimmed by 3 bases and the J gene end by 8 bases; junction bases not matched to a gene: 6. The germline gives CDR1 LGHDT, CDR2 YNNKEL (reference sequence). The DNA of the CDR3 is TGTGCCAGCAGCCACGGAGCGGGAGTGGATGAGCAGTTCTTC. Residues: CASSHGAGVDEQFF.

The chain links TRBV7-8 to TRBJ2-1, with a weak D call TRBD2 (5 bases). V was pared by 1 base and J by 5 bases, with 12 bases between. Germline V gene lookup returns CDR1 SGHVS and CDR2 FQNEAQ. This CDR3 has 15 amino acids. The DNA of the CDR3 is TGTGCCAGCAGCTTAGAAGCGGTCAAGGACAATGAGCAGTTCTTC. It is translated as CASSLEAVKDNEQFF.

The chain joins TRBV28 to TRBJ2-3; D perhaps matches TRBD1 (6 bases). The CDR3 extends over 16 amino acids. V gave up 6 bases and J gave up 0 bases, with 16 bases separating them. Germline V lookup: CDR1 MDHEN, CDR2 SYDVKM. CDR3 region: CASSSPQGPSTDTQYF. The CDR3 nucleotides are TGTGCCAGCAGCAGCCCACAGGGTCCCAGCACAGATACGCAGTATTTT.

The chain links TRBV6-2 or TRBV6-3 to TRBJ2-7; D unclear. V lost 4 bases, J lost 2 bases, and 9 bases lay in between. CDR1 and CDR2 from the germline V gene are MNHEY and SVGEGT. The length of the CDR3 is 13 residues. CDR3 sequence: CASSSNRPYEQYF. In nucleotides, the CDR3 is TGTGCCAGCAGTTCGAATAGGCCCTACGAGCAGTACTTC.

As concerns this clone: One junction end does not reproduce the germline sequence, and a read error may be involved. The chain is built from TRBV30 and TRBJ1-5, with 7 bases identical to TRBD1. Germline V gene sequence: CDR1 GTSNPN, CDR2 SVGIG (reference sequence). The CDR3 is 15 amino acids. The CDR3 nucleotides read TGTGCCTGGAGTTTCAACAGGGGCGCGAATCAACCCCAGCATTTT. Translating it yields CAWSFNRGANQPQHF.

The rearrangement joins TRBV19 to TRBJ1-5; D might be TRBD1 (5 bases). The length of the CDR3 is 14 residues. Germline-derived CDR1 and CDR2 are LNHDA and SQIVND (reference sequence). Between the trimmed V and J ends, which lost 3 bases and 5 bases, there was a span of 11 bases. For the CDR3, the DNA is TGTGCCAGTAGTATTTCAGGGACCTATCAGCCCCAGCATTTT. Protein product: CASSISGTYQPQHF.

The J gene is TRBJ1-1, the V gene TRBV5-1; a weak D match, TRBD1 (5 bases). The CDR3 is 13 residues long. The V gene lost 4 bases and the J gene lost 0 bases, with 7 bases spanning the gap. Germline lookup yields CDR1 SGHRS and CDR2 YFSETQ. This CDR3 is CASSPGLNTEAFF. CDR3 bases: TGCGCCAGCAGCCCAGGGTTGAACACTGAAGCTTTCTTT. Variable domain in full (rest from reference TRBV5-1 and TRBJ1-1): KAGVTQTPRYLIKTRGQQVTLSCSPISGHRSVSWYQQTPGQGLQFLFEYFSETQRNKGNFPGRFSGRQFSNSRSEMNVSTLELGDSALYLCASSPGLNTEAFFGQGTRLTVV.

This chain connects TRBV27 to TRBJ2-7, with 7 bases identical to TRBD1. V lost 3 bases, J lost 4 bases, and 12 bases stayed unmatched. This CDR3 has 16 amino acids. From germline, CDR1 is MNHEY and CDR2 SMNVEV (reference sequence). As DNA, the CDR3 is TGTGCCAGCAGTTTTGTCAGGGGGACCCAACAATACGAGCAGTACTTC. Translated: CASSFVRGTQQYEQYF.

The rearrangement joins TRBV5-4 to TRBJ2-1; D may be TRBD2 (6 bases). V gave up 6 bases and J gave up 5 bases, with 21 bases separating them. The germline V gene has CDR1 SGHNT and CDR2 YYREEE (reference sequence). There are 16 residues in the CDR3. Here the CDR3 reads CASILTGGRGNNEQFF. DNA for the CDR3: TGTGCCAGCATCCTAACCGGGGGAAGGGGAAACAATGAGCAGTTCTTC.

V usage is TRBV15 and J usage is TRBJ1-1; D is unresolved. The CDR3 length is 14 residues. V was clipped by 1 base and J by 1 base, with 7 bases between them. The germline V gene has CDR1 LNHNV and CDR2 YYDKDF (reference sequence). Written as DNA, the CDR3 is TGTGCCACCAGCAGAGTAACAGCGAACACTGAAGCTTTCTTT. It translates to CATSRVTANTEAFF.

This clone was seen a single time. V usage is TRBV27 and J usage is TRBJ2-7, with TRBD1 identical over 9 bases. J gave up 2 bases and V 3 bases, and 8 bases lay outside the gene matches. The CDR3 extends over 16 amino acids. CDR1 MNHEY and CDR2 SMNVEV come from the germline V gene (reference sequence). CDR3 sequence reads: CASSFGAGQGTYEQYF. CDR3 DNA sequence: TGTGCCAGCAGTTTCGGCGCGGGACAGGGTACCTACGAGCAGTACTTC.

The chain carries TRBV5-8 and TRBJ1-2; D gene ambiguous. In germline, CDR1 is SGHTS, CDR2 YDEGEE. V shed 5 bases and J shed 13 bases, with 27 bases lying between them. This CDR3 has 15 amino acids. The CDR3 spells CASSSPFLSVWLSTF. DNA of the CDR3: TGTGCCAGCAGTTCCCCCTTTTTGTCAGTCTGGCTTAGCACCTTC.

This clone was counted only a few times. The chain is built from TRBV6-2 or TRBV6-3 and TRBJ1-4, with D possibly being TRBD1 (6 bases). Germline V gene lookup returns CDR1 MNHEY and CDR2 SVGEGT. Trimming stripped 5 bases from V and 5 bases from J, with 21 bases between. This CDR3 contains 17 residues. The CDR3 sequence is CASSQRTDPWGNEKLFF. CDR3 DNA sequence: TGTGCCAGCAGTCAGCGGACAGACCCCTGGGGGAATGAAAAACTGTTTTTT.

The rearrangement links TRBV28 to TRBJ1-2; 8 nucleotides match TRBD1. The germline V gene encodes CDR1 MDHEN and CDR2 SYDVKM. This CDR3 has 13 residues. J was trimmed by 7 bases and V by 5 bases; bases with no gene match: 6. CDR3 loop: CASSPPDRGGYTF. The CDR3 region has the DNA TGTGCCAGCAGTCCGCCCGACAGGGGTGGCTACACCTTC.

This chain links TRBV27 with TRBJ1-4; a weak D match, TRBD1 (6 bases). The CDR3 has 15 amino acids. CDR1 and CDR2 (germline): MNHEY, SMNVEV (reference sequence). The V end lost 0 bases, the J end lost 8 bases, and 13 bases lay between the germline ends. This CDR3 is CASSLSSRGVEKLFF. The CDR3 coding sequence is TGTGCCAGCAGTTTATCCTCCAGGGGTGTCGAAAAACTGTTTTTT.

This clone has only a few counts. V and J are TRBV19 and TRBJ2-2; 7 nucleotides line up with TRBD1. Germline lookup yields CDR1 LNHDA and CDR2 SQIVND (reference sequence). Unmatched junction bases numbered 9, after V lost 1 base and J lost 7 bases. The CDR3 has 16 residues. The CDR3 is CASSIASGQGVGELFF. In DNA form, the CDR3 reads TGTGCCAGTAGTATAGCCTCAGGCCAGGGGGTCGGGGAGCTGTTTTTT.

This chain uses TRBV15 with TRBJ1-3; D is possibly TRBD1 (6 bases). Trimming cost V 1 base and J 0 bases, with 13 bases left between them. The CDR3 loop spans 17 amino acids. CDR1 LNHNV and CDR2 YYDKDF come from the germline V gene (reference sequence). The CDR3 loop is CATSRAAPDSSGNTIYF. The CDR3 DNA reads TGTGCCACCAGCAGAGCTGCCCCGGACAGCTCTGGAAACACCATATATTTT.

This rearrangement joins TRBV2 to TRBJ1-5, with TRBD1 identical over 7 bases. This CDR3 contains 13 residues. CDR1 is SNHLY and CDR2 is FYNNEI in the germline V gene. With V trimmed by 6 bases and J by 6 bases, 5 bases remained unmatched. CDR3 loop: CASRTGLGQPQHF. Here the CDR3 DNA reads TGTGCCAGCAGGACAGGGTTGGGTCAGCCCCAGCATTTT.

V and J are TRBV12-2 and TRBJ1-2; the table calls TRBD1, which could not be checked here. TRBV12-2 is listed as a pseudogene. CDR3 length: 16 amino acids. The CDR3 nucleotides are TGTGCAAGTCGCTTGGACCAAGACAGTAAAAGGCATGGCTACACCTTC. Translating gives CASRLDQDSKRHGYTF.